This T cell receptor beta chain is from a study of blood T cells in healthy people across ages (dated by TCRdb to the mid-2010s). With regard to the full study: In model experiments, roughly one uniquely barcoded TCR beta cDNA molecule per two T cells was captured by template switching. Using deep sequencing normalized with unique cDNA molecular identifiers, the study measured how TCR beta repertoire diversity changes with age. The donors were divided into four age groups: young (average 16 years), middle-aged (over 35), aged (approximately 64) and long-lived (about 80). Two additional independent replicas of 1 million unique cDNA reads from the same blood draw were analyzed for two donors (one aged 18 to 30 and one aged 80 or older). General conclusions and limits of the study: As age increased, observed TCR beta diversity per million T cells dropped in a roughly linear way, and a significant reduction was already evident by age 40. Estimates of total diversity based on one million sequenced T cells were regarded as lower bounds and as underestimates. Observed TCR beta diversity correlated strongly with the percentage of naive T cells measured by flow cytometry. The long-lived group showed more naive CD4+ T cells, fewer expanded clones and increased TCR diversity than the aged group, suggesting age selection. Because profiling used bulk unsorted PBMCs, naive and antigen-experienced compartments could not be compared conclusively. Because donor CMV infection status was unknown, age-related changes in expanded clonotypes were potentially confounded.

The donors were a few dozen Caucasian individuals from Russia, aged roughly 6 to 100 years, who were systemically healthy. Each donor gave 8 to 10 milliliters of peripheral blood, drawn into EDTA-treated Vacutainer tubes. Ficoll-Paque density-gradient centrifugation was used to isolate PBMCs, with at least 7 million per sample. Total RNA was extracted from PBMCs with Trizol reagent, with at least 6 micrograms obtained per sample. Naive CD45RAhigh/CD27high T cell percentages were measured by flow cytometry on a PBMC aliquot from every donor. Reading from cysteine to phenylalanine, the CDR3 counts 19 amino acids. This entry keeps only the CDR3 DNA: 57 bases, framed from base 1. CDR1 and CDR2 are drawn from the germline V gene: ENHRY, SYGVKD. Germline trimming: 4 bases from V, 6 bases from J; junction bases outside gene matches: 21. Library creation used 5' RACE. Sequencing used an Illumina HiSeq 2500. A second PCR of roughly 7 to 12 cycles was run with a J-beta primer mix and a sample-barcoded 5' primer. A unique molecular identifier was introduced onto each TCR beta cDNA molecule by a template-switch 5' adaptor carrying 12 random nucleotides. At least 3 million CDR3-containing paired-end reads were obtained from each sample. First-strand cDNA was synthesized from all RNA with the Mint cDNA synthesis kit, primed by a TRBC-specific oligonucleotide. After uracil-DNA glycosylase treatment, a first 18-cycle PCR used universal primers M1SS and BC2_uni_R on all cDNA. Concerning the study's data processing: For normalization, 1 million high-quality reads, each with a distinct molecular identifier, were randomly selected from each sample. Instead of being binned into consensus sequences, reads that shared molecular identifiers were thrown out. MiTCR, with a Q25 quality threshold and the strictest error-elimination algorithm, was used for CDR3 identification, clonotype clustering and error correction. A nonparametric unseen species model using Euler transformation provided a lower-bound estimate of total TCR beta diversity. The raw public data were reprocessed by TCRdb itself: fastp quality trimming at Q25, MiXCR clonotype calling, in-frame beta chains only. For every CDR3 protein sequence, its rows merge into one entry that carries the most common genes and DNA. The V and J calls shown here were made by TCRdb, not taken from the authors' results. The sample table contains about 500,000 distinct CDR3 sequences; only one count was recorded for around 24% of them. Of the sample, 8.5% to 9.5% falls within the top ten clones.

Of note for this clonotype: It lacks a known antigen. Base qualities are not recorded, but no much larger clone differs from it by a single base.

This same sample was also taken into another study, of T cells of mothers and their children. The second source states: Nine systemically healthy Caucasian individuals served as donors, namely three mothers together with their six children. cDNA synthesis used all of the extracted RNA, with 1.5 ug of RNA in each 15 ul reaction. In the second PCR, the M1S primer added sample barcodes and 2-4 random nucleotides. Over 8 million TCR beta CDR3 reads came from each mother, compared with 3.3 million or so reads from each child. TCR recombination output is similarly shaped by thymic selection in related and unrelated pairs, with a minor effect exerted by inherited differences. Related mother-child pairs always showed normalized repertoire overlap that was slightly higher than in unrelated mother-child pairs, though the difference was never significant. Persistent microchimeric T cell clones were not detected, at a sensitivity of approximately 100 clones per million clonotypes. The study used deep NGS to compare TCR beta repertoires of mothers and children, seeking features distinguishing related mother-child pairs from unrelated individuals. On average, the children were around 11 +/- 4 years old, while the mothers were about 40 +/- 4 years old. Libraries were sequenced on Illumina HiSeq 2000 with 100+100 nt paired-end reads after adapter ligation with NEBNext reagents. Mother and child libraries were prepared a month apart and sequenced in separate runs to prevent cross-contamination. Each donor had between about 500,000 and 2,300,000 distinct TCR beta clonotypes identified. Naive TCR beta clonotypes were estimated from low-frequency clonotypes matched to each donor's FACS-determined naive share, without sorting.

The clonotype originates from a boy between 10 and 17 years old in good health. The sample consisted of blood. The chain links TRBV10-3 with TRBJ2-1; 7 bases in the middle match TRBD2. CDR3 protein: CAISGGGFSGTTDSNEQFF. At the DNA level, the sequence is TGTGCCATCAGTGGGGGGGGGTTTAGCGGCACAACTGATAGCAATGAGCAGTTCTTC.